This T cell receptor beta chain was found in a study of brain T cells in children with intractable seizures. Data came from immunoSEQ multiplex PCR; TCRdb stores just in-frame clones and leaves some out. The table has 110,000 or so clones, approximately 94% seen once. The CDR3 has 13 amino acids. CDR1 and CDR2 (germline): LNHDA, SQIVND (reference sequence). Trimming took 2 bases from V and 9 from J, leaving 11 bases between them. Surgery cases with the highest brain T cell transcript signatures were chosen for sequencing. Pre-surgery treatment included at least one anti-epileptic drug. Concerning this clone: As yet, its antigen is unknown.

Findings of the study overall: HCMV serostatus was not known, and viral specificity came from CDR3 similarity only. Clones missing pre-surgery may reflect undersampling of that blood sample.

The clonotype was recovered from a boy less than two years old with hemimegalencephaly and intractable seizures. The chain has TRBV19 and TRBJ2-1; possibly TRBD1 or TRBD2 for D (6 bases each). Specimen: peripheral blood, collected at surgery. The CDR3 sequence is CASSISWGAEQFF. As DNA, the CDR3 is TGTGCCAGTAGTATAAGTTGGGGGGCTGAGCAGTTCTTC.